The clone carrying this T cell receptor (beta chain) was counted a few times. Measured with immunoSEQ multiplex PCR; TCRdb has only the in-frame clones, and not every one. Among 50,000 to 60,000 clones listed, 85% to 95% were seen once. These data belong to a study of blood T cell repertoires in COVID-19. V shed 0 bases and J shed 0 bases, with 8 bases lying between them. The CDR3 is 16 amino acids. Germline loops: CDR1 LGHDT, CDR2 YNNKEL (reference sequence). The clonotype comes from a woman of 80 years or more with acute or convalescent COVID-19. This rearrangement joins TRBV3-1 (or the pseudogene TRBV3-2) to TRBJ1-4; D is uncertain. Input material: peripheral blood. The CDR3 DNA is TGTGCCAGCAGCCAAGATAAGCTGTCAACTAATGAAAAACTGTTTTTT. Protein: CASSQDKLSTNEKLFF.